The present TCR beta chain was sequenced within a study of shared clonotypes between healthy human individuals. Whole-study results and caveats: For naive CD4 cells, approximately 4.8% of clonotypes were shared across a few donors. Represented diversity, genetic and exposure-history alike, was limited by few donors.

The CD4+ fraction was divided into a CD45RA+ naive subset and a CD45RA-negative memory subset. The germline gives CDR1 WNHNN, CDR2 SYGVQD (reference sequence). V shed 3 bases and J 7 bases; nucleotides not matched to a gene: 7. The CDR3 has 15 amino acids. Per the authors' pipeline: Filtering differed for immunoSEQ, which gave only junction sequences without quality scores. This table comes from immunoSEQ multiplex PCR, and its TCRdb copy is limited to in-frame clones, with some not included. V and J calls and clone size follow that table, whereas D and trimming were derived from the DNA. This table holds 900,000 to 1,200,000 clones, more than 75% found once. A word on this clone: Its target is not known.

This receptor was taken from a man in his late teens or twenties in good health. Some clones in this sample may be carry-over from other donors' samples. The rearrangement links TRBV10-1 to TRBJ2-1, with TRBD2 identical over 9 bases. Specimen: memory CD4+ T cells from PBMCs. The subset here: CD45RA-negative fraction. Here the CDR3 reads CASSDGLAGRNEQFF. CDR3 nucleotides: TGCGCCAGCAGTGATGGGCTAGCGGGAAGGAATGAGCAGTTCTTC.